Listed below are T cell receptor beta chains from one sample, sequenced in a study of T cells expressing NK-cell markers. With the 5' RACE reads reprocessed, TCRdb shows one record per CDR3 protein and no DNA. The sample totals some 440,000 distinct CDR3 sequences. Sequenced: blood T cells: a sorted CD56 or NKG2C T cell subset, CD4+ or CD8+ T cells, or bulk PBMC T cells (not recorded which). Receptors originate from a woman between 45 and 65 years old in good health. Each CDR3 is given with its conserved first and last residue.

V	J	CDR3
TRBV3-1	TRBJ1-5	CASSVGTRGWRPQHF
TRBV6-5	TRBJ2-7	CASSETGLAGGYEQYF
TRBV29-1	TRBJ1-4	CSVGQVWKKLFF
TRBV20-1	TRBJ2-7	CSAVSSGRALSYEQYF
TRBV5-1	TRBJ1-1	CASSLVGGGGGTEAFF
TRBV20-1	TRBJ2-3	CSAAPLSGRTDTQYF
TRBV5-1	TRBJ1-5	CASSAMPGGQPQHF
TRBV15	TRBJ2-1	CATSRDLAGGQEQFF
TRBV20-1	TRBJ1-5	CSLGTGIQPQHF
TRBV5-1	TRBJ2-1	CASSYGGRGNEQFF
TRBV7-8	TRBJ2-5	CASSLAGAGGRETQYF
TRBV20-1	TRBJ2-1	CSAPAGRAVAYNEQFF
TRBV27	TRBJ2-3	CASSSYGGTPLGSTDTQYF
TRBV7-2	TRBJ2-5	CASSRTAGALQETQYF
TRBV20-1	TRBJ2-5	CSARDPWASGRVETQYF
TRBV4-2	TRBJ1-1	CASSQGPSGLMNTEAFF
TRBV9	TRBJ1-3	CASSVPSNSGNTIYF
TRBV29-1	TRBJ1-5	CSVGGGSGNQPQHF
TRBV28	TRBJ1-4	CASSLGTEDEKLFF
TRBV7-2	TRBJ1-5	CASSFRAQPQHF
TRBV24-1	TRBJ2-1	CATSDDSRVLPEQFF
TRBV11-3	TRBJ2-1	CASSPQRRARSYNEQFF
TRBV9	TRBJ2-1	CASSVESTRTSYNEQFF
TRBV24-1	TRBJ2-3	CATSNGPGRETDTQYF
TRBV12-3/TRBV12-4	TRBJ1-5	CASWGQGNQPQHF
TRBV4-2	TRBJ2-1	CASSPDPEGGRAVNEQFF
TRBV4-1	TRBJ2-1	CASSPGWASGRKGQFF
TRBV7-7	TRBJ2-3	CASSTGLVGTDTQYF
TRBV21-1	TRBJ2-4	CASSALTGERNIQYF
TRBV7-2	TRBJ2-1	CASSSQGANEQFF
TRBV11-2	TRBJ1-2	CASSSIRTNQIYGYTF
TRBV4-1	TRBJ2-1	CASSQPRGLQNQGQFF
TRBV28	TRBJ1-4	CASSSAYSKLFF
TRBV6-2/TRBV6-3	TRBJ1-2	CASSYFREEGYTF
TRBV29-1	TRBJ2-1	CSPGSLGEQFF
TRBV7-9	TRBJ2-5	CASSNPRATQYF
TRBV5-1	TRBJ1-6	CASSQAGAGSPLHF
TRBV20-1	TRBJ2-3	CSARDRMGGSTDTQYF
TRBV20-1	TRBJ2-1	CSARDRDLRFF
TRBV29-1	TRBJ2-1	CSATGTSSYEQFF
TRBV12-3/TRBV12-4	TRBJ2-4	CASSGESPRAKNIQYF
TRBV5-1	TRBJ2-1	CASSLVPGLADNEQFF
TRBV20-1	TRBJ2-1	CSAAQGLYNEQFF
TRBV27	TRBJ2-1	CASSLSASGRLITYNEQFF
TRBV20-1	TRBJ2-5	CSASQGPGKTQYF
TRBV3-1	TRBJ2-1	CASSQGYRGDNEQFF
TRBV10-3	TRBJ2-2	CAISAGAVQAGELFF
TRBV4-1	TRBJ2-1	CASSQDAREQFF
TRBV28	TRBJ2-3	CASGPGGSTDTQYF
TRBV6-5	TRBJ2-5	CASSYSRDGLGETQYF
TRBV20-1	TRBJ2-2	CSARDAWGAGDGELFF